This is a list of T cell receptor beta chains from one sample in a study of T-cell memory formation after mild COVID-19. TCRdb recomputed calls from the 5' RACE reads with MiXCR, one row per CDR3 protein. The sample has roughly 280,000 distinct CDR3 sequences; 15% to 20% are singletons. Material for sequencing was PBMCs or a T cell subset sorted from them (not recorded which). Receptor source: a young man who had mild COVID-19 (a few samples of this study predate the infection). Cell type and time point are not known. Each CDR3 is given with its conserved first and last residue. Fields, in order: clone size, D gene, J gene, V gene, CDR3 DNA, CDR3 protein. D genes are given only for firm matches. Clone size is given for some rows only: seen once, a few or many times, or a class if the clone is expanded.

>.|.|TRBJ2-1|TRBV12-3/TRBV12-4
TGTGCCAGCACCGGACGGGTGAGGGGCCGGGATGAGCAGTTCTTC
CASTGRVRGRDEQFF
>few|.|TRBJ2-3|TRBV2
TGTGCCAGCAGTGATGAAGGGACGCAGTATTTT
CASSDEGTQYF
>few|.|TRBJ1-5|TRBV6-6
TGTGCCAGCAGTTACGGGGGGGGACTTACCTATGGCAATCAGCCCCAGCATTTT
CASSYGGGLTYGNQPQHF
>many|.|TRBJ2-4|TRBV20-1
TGCAGCACCTTCGAGGGAAACAAAAACATTCAGTACTTC
CSTFEGNKNIQYF
>.|.|TRBJ1-6|TRBV28
TGTGCCAGCAGCCGCCCCGGGACATGGGACTCACCCCTCCACTTT
CASSRPGTWDSPLHF
>.|.|TRBJ1-1|TRBV6-5
TGTGCCAGCAGTCACAGGGACAACACTGAAGCTTTCTTT
CASSHRDNTEAFF
>many|TRBD1|TRBJ1-1|TRBV7-9
TGTGCCAGCAGTCATGACAGGGTAACTGAAGCTTTCTTT
CASSHDRVTEAFF
>few|TRBD2|TRBJ2-1|TRBV12-3/TRBV12-4
TGTGCCAGCAGAGAAGCGGGGGGTTCTGAGCAGTTCTTC
CASREAGGSEQFF
>few|.|TRBJ1-6|TRBV4-1
TGCGCCAGCAGCCAAGTCCCGGGGAGGGAATCCCTCCACTTT
CASSQVPGRESLHF
>.|.|TRBJ2-2|TRBV7-9
TGTGCCAGCAGCTCGGACGGGGTGAACACCGGGGAGCTGTTTTTT
CASSSDGVNTGELFF
>.|TRBD1|TRBJ1-5|TRBV20-1
TGCAGTGCCGTCCGGGACAGCAATAGCAATCAGCCCCAGCATTTT
CSAVRDSNSNQPQHF
>few|.|TRBJ1-5|TRBV5-5
TGTGCCAGCAGCTTGGCCGGCGGGGGAATCAATCAGCCCCAGCATTTT
CASSLAGGGINQPQHF
>few|TRBD1|TRBJ1-2|TRBV6-5
TGTGCCAGCAGAGGGACAGGGAAGGACTATGGCTACACCTTC
CASRGTGKDYGYTF
>.|.|TRBJ2-5|TRBV20-1
TGCAGTGCTAGAGTCGGATGGGAGACCCAGTACTTC
CSARVGWETQYF
>.|TRBD2|TRBJ2-7|TRBV4-3
TGCGCCAGCAGCCAAGATTTGGGGACTAGCGGGCCATCCTACGAGCAGTACTTC
CASSQDLGTSGPSYEQYF
>few|TRBD2|TRBJ2-3|TRBV4-3
TGCGCCAGCAGCCCGGGACTAGCGGACCGCACAGATACGCAGTATTTT
CASSPGLADRTDTQYF
>.|.|TRBJ1-3|TRBV7-9
TGTGCCAGCATCACAAAGGGGGAGACGGGAAACACCATATATTTT
CASITKGETGNTIYF
>few|.|TRBJ1-1|TRBV29-1
TGCAGCTCTTGGGGGGGCACTGAAGCTTTCTTT
CSSWGGTEAFF
>once|.|TRBJ1-4|TRBV25-1
TGTGCCAGCAGTGACCTGCGACGGGGGACTAATGAAAAACTGTTTTTT
CASSDLRRGTNEKLFF
>few|TRBD2|TRBJ2-4|TRBV9
TGTGCCAGCAGCGTAGGACTAGCGGGGGGGCTGAACATTCAGTACTTC
CASSVGLAGGLNIQYF
>.|.|TRBJ2-5|TRBV4-3
TGCGCCAGCAGCCCCATGGACGAGGGGCGTGGAGAGACCCAGTACTTC
CASSPMDEGRGETQYF
>.|.|TRBJ1-1|TRBV2
TGTGCCAGCAGTGCCGGTGGGACGGTTGAAGCTTTCTTT
CASSAGGTVEAFF
>few|.|TRBJ1-1|TRBV29-1
TGCAGCGTTGAGGGTTCGTGGAAGAACACTGAAGCTTTCTTT
CSVEGSWKNTEAFF
>few|TRBD1|TRBJ1-1|TRBV12-3/TRBV12-4
TGTGCCAGCAGTCCCCCAACAGGGGGTAACACTGAAGCTTTCTTT
CASSPPTGGNTEAFF
>few|TRBD2|TRBJ2-5|TRBV6-5
TGTGCCAGCAGTCGATGGACTAGTGACGAGACCCAGTACTTC
CASSRWTSDETQYF
>.|.|TRBJ1-1|TRBV19
TGTGCCAGTAGTGCGTTTGGCAGGGCCCCTGAAGCTTTCTTT
CASSAFGRAPEAFF
>.|.|TRBJ2-3|TRBV12-3/TRBV12-4
TGTGCCAGCAGTTTAACCCTAGCAGATACGCAGTATTTT
CASSLTLADTQYF
>.|.|TRBJ1-2|TRBV27
TGTGCCAGCAGTGTTGGAGGACCCTGGGACGGCTACACCTTC
CASSVGGPWDGYTF
>few|TRBD1|TRBJ2-5|TRBV7-3
TGTGCCAGCAGCCCCGGACAGGGGACGGTCACCCAGTACTTC
CASSPGQGTVTQYF
>.|.|TRBJ1-4|TRBV4-1
TGCGCCAGCAGCCAAAGGAGAACTAATGAAAAACTGTTTTTT
CASSQRRTNEKLFF
>.|.|TRBJ1-1|TRBV29-1
TGCAGCGTTCGCCCTAAACTCAACACTGAAGCTTTCTTT
CSVRPKLNTEAFF
>few|.|TRBJ2-1|TRBV14
TGTGCCAGCAGCCAGCCAACGACAGGTTACAATGAGCAGTTCTTC
CASSQPTTGYNEQFF
>many|.|TRBJ2-5|TRBV3-1
TGTGCCAGCAGGCTCCGAGGGGAAGAGACCCAGTACTTC
CASRLRGEETQYF